These 18 T cell receptor beta chains were sequenced from one sample in a study of T cells after yellow fever vaccination. TCRdb called the 5' RACE reads again in MiXCR, with one record for every CDR3 protein. The sample has some 350,000 distinct CDR3 sequences; around 10% are singletons. Sequenced here: PBMCs, sampled on the day of the first yellow fever vaccination. The receptors originated from a man aged 18 to 30 who received the YFV17D yellow fever vaccine.

In this sample, this clonotype turned up a few times. The V gene is TRBV4-1, the J gene TRBJ1-5; 9 bases line up with TRBD1. The CDR3 is 17 amino acids. Germline CDR1 is MGHRA and CDR2 is YSYEKL. V was pared by 3 bases and J by 5 bases, with 11 bases of the junction left unmatched. CDR3 DNA: TGCGCCAGCAGCCAGAAGGGGGGACAGGGCAAGTATCAGCCCCAGCATTTT. Protein: CASSQKGGQGKYQPQHF.

This clonotype came up a few times. The V call is TRBV5-1, the J call TRBJ2-1, with TRBD2 matching over 13 bases. Germline CDR1 reads SGHRS; CDR2 reads YFSETQ. The CDR3 loop spans 15 amino acids. V gave up 3 bases and J gave up 8 bases; unmatched junction bases: 5. CDR3 DNA sequence: TGCGCCAGCAGCTCCACTAGCGGGGGGGCTTATGAGCAGTTCTTC. Encoded protein: CASSSTSGGAYEQFF.

The V call is TRBV4-1, the J call TRBJ1-2; tentatively, D is TRBD1 (5 bases). This CDR3 is built from 16 residues. CDR1 is MGHRA, CDR2 YSYEKL, per germline. Trimming stripped 1 base from V and 6 bases from J, with 18 bases between. CDR3 coding DNA: TGCGCCAGCAGCCAAGGCCCTGGGGCCCAGGCCGATGGCTACACCTTC. It yields the protein CASSQGPGAQADGYTF.

The V call is TRBV4-2, the J call TRBJ2-4, with 11 bases that match TRBD2. J lost 7 bases, V lost 2 bases, and 10 bases had no gene match. Germline V lookup: CDR1 LGHNA, CDR2 YNFKEQ. This CDR3 is built from 17 residues. The CDR3 loop is CASSQSYTSGGDNIQYF. In DNA form, the CDR3 reads TGTGCCAGCAGCCAATCCTATACTAGCGGGGGTGACAACATTCAGTACTTC.

This chain connects TRBV4-1 to TRBJ2-7; possibly TRBD1 for D (6 bases). This CDR3 has 15 residues. V dropped 3 bases and J dropped 2 bases, with 14 bases sitting between them. CDR1 is MGHRA and CDR2 is YSYEKL in the germline V gene. CDR3: CASSQNRVRPYEQYF. In DNA, the CDR3 is TGCGCCAGCAGCCAGAACAGGGTGCGGCCCTACGAGCAGTACTTC.

This clonotype has more than one count but fewer than ten. This chain links TRBV27 with TRBJ1-2, with 9 bases lining up with TRBD1. This CDR3 has 13 amino acids. Trimming took 6 bases from V and 4 from J; bases not matched to a gene: 3. Looked up from germline, CDR1 is MNHEY and CDR2 is SMNVEV (reference sequence). The DNA of the CDR3 is TGTGCCAGCAGGGACAGGGGCTCCTATGGCTACACCTTC. This encodes CASRDRGSYGYTF.

The genes are TRBV6-2 or TRBV6-3 and TRBJ1-2; no reliable D call. V lost 3 bases, J lost 3 bases, and 8 bases lay in between. Looked up from germline, CDR1 is MNHEY and CDR2 is SVGEGT. CDR3 size: 13 residues. The CDR3 here is CASSYTGDYGYTF. CDR3 in DNA: TGTGCCAGCAGTTATACCGGGGACTATGGCTACACCTTC.

This chain joins TRBV5-4 and TRBJ2-2; D remains unclear. The CDR3 has 13 amino acids. Germline CDR1 and CDR2: SGHNT and YYREEE (reference sequence). V lost 2 bases and J 8 bases, leaving 10 bases between the germline ends. As DNA, the CDR3 is TGTGCCAGCAGCTTCGCGTTTCCGGGGGAGCTGTTTTTT. Its protein product is CASSFAFPGELFF.

This clonotype was recorded a few times. J is TRBJ2-5 and V is TRBV5-1; 8 bases are shared with TRBD2. Losses at the gene ends were 4 bases for V and 0 bases for J; bases not matched to a gene: 11. The CDR3 runs 17 residues. Germline CDR1 is SGHRS and CDR2 is YFSETQ. Written as DNA, the CDR3 is TGCGCCAGCAGCCTCGTTCGGAGCGGGGGTTACCAAGAGACCCAGTACTTC. Amino acid sequence: CASSLVRSGGYQETQYF.

This chain uses TRBV11-2 with TRBJ1-3, with unresolved D. CDR3 length equals 12 residues. V lost 0 bases to trimming and J lost 15 bases, with 12 bases between them. Germline V gene sequence: CDR1 SGHAT, CDR2 FQNNGV. CDR3 nucleotides: TGTGCCAGCAGCTTAGATCGGGCTATGCGATATTTT. Translating it yields CASSLDRAMRYF.

This clonotype was seen more than once but under ten times. The gene calls are TRBV2 and TRBJ2-7; 8 nucleotides agree with TRBD2. V gave up 4 bases and J gave up 1 base; unmatched junction bases: 3. This CDR3 is built from 14 residues. CDR1 SNHLY and CDR2 FYNNEI come from the germline V gene. Written as DNA, the CDR3 is TGTGCCAGCAGTGCGGGGGGGAAATCCTACGAGCAGTACGTC. As protein: CASSAGGKSYEQYV.

This clonotype was seen ten or more times. The chain carries TRBV5-6 and TRBJ2-7; either TRBD1 or TRBD2 may fit D (5 bases each). The CDR3 is made up of 14 amino acids. V was clipped by 2 bases and J by 2 bases, with 11 bases between them. Germline values: CDR1 SGHDT, CDR2 YYEEEE. CDR3 in DNA: TGTGCCAGCAGCTTCCGGGACGCCACCTACGAGCAGTACGTC. This translates into CASSFRDATYEQYV.

The chain joins TRBV10-3 to TRBJ2-5; D is perhaps TRBD1 (6 bases). Per germline, CDR1 ENHRY and CDR2 SYGVKD. CDR3 length: 15 residues. The V and J ends lost 0 bases and 5 bases respectively, with 13 bases between them. CDR3 amino acids: CAISESQGPGETQYF. DNA of the CDR3: TGTGCCATCAGTGAGTCGCAGGGGCCCGGGGAGACCCAGTACTTC.

This clonotype was picked up a small number of times. The chain uses TRBV4-1 and TRBJ2-7; D unclear. The CDR3 sequence is 15 residues long. The germline V and J ends were trimmed by 0 bases and 2 bases, with 11 bases remaining between them. Germline V gene lookup returns CDR1 MGHRA and CDR2 YSYEKL. CDR3 in amino acids: CASSQDSTRTYEQYF. As DNA, the CDR3 is TGCGCCAGCAGCCAAGACTCGACGAGAACCTACGAGCAGTACTTC.

This clonotype appeared a few times. The chain recombines TRBV2 with TRBJ2-7, with 13 bases identical to TRBD2. Trimming took 4 bases from V and 5 from J; bases not matched to a gene: 5. The CDR3 runs to 15 residues. Germline CDR1 reads SNHLY; CDR2 reads FYNNEI. CDR3 amino acids: CASSGGTSGVHEQYF. CDR3 DNA: TGTGCCAGCAGTGGTGGGACTAGCGGGGTCCACGAGCAGTACTTC. Drawing the rest from reference TRBV2 and TRBJ2-7, the complete variable domain is EPEVTQTPSHQVTQMGQEVILRCVPISNHLYFYWYRQILGQKVEFLVSFYNNEISEKSEIFDDQFSVERPDGSNFTLKIRSTKLEDSAMYFCASSGGTSGVHEQYFGPGTRLTVT.

The V call is TRBV2, the J call TRBJ2-7; a weak D match, TRBD1 (6 bases). This CDR3 contains 16 residues. From germline, CDR1 is SNHLY and CDR2 FYNNEI. V lost 6 bases and J lost 1, with 19 bases in between. CDR3 sequence: CASRGWLQGDSYEQYF. CDR3 in DNA: TGTGCCAGCAGGGGGTGGCTACAGGGCGATTCCTACGAGCAGTACTTC.

The CDR3 nucleotides are TGTGCCAGCAGTCCTAGATTTGACTACAATGAGCAGTTCTTC. Translated: CASSPRFDYNEQFF. This chain links TRBV12-3 or TRBV12-4 with TRBJ2-1; D unclear. The V end was cut by 5 bases, the J end by 3 bases, with 11 bases between. The CDR3 extends over 14 amino acids.

This clonotype was observed a few times. The rearrangement uses TRBV5-1 and TRBJ2-7, with 7 bases matching TRBD1. This CDR3 is 15 amino acids long. V shed 0 bases and J 1 base; nucleotides not matched to a gene: 4. The V gene's germline CDR1 is SGHRS and CDR2 YFSETQ. The DNA for the CDR3 is TGCGCCAGCAGCTTGGGTTTGACAGGGTCCTACGAGCAGTACGTC. Translation: CASSLGLTGSYEQYV.